Below, one T cell receptor beta chain is given with its context. The data belong to a study of blood T cell repertoires in COVID-19. For the study at large: PBMCs, B-cell-depleted T cells, or T cells provided the cDNA or gDNA that made up the material.

The data were produced by immunoSEQ multiplex PCR, yet TCRdb's version contains in-frame clones alone and is incomplete. The sample has roughly 200,000 clones, 83% seen once; the top ten hold around 1.3%. The TCR originated in a woman in her twenties or thirties with COVID-19, enrolled during active disease. Sequenced input: peripheral blood.

CDR3 bases: TGTGCCAGTAGTATCCGTGACAGGGGACTCTACGAGCAGTACTTC. Amino acids: CASSIRDRGLYEQYF. The chain has TRBV19 and TRBJ2-7; 8 nucleotides align to TRBD1. V lost 3 bases, J lost 3 bases, and 7 bases stayed unmatched. Germline-derived CDR1 and CDR2 are LNHDA and SQIVND (reference sequence). The CDR3 runs to 15 residues. The full variable domain, rest sourced from reference TRBV19 and TRBJ2-7, is DGGITQSPKYLFRKEGQNVTLSCEQNLNHDAMYWYRQDPGQGLRLIYYSQIVNDFQKGDIAEGYSVSREKKESFPLTVTSAQKNPTAFYLCASSIRDRGLYEQYFGPGTRLTVT.